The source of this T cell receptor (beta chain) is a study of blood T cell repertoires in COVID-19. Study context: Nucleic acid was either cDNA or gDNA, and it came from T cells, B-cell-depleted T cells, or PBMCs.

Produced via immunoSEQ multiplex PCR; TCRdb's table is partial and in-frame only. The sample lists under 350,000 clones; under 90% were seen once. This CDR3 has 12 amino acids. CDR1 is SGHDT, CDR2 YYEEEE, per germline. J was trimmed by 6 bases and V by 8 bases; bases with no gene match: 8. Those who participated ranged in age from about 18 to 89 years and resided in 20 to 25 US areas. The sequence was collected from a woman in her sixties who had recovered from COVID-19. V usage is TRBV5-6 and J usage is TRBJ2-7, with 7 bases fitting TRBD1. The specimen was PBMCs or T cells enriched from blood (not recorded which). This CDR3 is CASITGAGEQYF. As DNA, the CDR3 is TGTGCCAGTATTACAGGGGCTGGCGAGCAGTACTTC.